Reported below is one T cell receptor beta chain. Its antigen remains unidentified. Assay used: immunoSEQ multiplex PCR; TCRdb lists only in-frame clones, some missing. The sample consists of approximately 110,000 clones, more than 70% of them appearing once. The data are from a study of T cell responses to AZD1222 COVID-19 vaccine. Findings of the study overall: White British donors predominated, females outnumbered males, and clonal diversity was possibly underestimated.

The CDR3 consists of 14 residues. Germline values: CDR1 SGHTA, CDR2 FQGNSA. With 1 base removed from V and 4 bases from J, the gap between germline ends came to 10 bases. Second-dose groups at about 4 or about 12 weeks were pooled. The source of this sequence is an adult who received the AZD1222 COVID-19 vaccine. Source: peripheral blood, taken 28 days after the second AZD1222 dose. This chain connects TRBV7-2 to TRBJ1-2; no clear D. As DNA, the CDR3 is TGTGCCAGCAGCTTAGGGCAGGAGGCCTATGGCTACACCTTC. This translates into CASSLGQEAYGYTF.